This T cell receptor beta chain emerged from a study of human T cells and chemical hapten exposure. Ten or more counts support this clonotype. As to time point: patch test 2, 6 weeks after DPC sensitization. Treatment noted: therapeutic diphenylcyclopropenone sensitization with weekly scalp DPC. From whole blood left unfractionated, total RNA was extracted. The study's library attached unique molecular identifiers to single cDNA molecules. TCRdb reprocessed the RACE reads via MiXCR and lists one record per CDR3 protein. The repertoire has about 69,000 distinct CDR3 sequences, about a tenth of them found once; the top ten carry around 7%. The sequence derives from a woman in her 50s with alopecia areata. Some clones in this sample may be carry-over from other donors' samples. The specimen was whole blood, collected in connection with sensitization to the hapten diphenylcyclopropenone (DPC).

CDR3 sequence (DNA): TGTGCCAGCAGCCCCCGGACACGGGGGCCCTCGAACACCGGGGAGCTGTTTTTT. Encoded protein: CASSPRTRGPSNTGELFF. The gene calls are TRBV11-2 and TRBJ2-2; D possibly matches TRBD1 or TRBD2 (6 bases each). The CDR3 has 18 amino acids. Germline V CDR1 and CDR2: SGHAT, FQNNGV. V was clipped by 5 bases and J by 0 bases, with 19 bases between them.